These 16 T cell receptor beta chains came from one sample sequenced in a study of T cells in localized non-small cell lung cancer. The repertoire was sequenced with immunoSEQ multiplex PCR; TCRdb's copy has only in-frame clones and lacks some. The sample gives under 15,000 clones, 86% of which show up once; 50% to 75% is in the top ten. The source was peripheral blood, collected before any cancer treatment. The receptors stem from a male donor aged 60 or over with stage III lung adenocarcinoma.

With regard to this clone: A junction end diverges from the germline sequence, so it may reflect a read error. The CDR3 region has the DNA TGTGCCAGCAGCTACTCGGCAGGGGCCGGGGAGCTGTTTTTT. Translation: CASSYSAGAGELFF. The gene calls are TRBV6-6 and TRBJ2-2, with D possibly being TRBD1 (6 bases). The CDR3 covers 14 residues. Looked up from germline, CDR1 is MNHNY and CDR2 is SVGAGI (reference sequence).

As DNA, the CDR3 is TGTGCCAGCAGCTCTAAAGCGGGGTCCCTTACCTACGAGCAGTACTTC. Encoded protein: CASSSKAGSLTYEQYF. The V call is TRBV5-4, the J call TRBJ2-7; 7 bases line up with TRBD2. This CDR3 comprises 16 residues. V shed 3 bases, J shed 2 bases, and the junction held 11 bases outside the gene matches. Germline V gene lookup returns CDR1 SGHNT and CDR2 YYREEE (reference sequence). The variable domain in full, with the rest retrieved from reference TRBV5-4 and TRBJ2-7, is ETGVTQSPTHLIKTRGQQVTLRCSSQSGHNTVSWYQQALGQGPQFIFQYYREEENGRGNFPPRFSGLQFPNYSSELNVNALELDDSALYLCASSSKAGSLTYEQYFGPGTRLTVT.

The rearrangement links TRBV5-1 to TRBJ2-2; 8 bases fit TRBD1. V gave up 3 bases and J gave up 6 bases; unmatched junction bases: 7. CDR1 is SGHRS, CDR2 YFSETQ, per germline. The CDR3 has 15 residues. The CDR3 DNA reads as TGCGCCAGCAGCTCTGGACAGGGTATAGCCGGGGAGCTGTTTTTT. Its translation: CASSSGQGIAGELFF.

CDR3 amino acids: CASSEEQGVEYEQYF. CDR3 nucleotides: TGCGCCAGCAGCGAGGAACAGGGGGTAGAGTACGAGCAGTACTTC. The chain uses TRBV5-1 and TRBJ2-7, with TRBD1 identical over 8 bases. This CDR3 is 15 amino acids long. V was pared by 4 bases and J by 4 bases, with 10 bases of the junction left unmatched. Per germline, CDR1 SGHRS and CDR2 YFSETQ.

The J gene is TRBJ2-5, the V gene TRBV19; D possibly corresponds to TRBD2 (5 bases). The CDR3 has 14 residues. V dropped 5 bases and J dropped 5 bases, with 15 bases sitting between them. Germline V gives CDR1 LNHDA, CDR2 SQIVND (reference sequence). The CDR3 loop is CASSYGGPGETQYF. The CDR3 nucleotides are TGTGCCAGTAGTTACGGAGGCCCGGGGGAGACCCAGTACTTC.

This chain joins TRBV5-1 and TRBJ1-5, with D tentatively TRBD1 (5 bases). Germline CDR1 SGHRS, CDR2 YFSETQ. The ends were cut back, 0 bases at V and 10 bases at J, with 14 bases in the middle. This CDR3 has 14 residues. CDR3 DNA: TGCGCCAGCAGCTTGGGGGACTCCTTTTCACCCCAGCATTTT. Protein sequence: CASSLGDSFSPQHF.

This clone was recorded only once. The chain carries TRBV7-9 and TRBJ2-5; either TRBD1 or TRBD2 may fit D (5 bases each). Trimming pared 6 bases from V and 4 bases from J, leaving 15 bases between. Germline V lookup: CDR1 SEHNR, CDR2 FQNEAQ (reference sequence). The CDR3 is made up of 14 amino acids. The CDR3 region has the DNA TGTGCCAGCAGTCTAGCAGGGTGGGGAGAGACCCAGTACTTC. It is translated as CASSLAGWGETQYF.

The chain joins TRBV27 to TRBJ2-1; possibly TRBD1 or TRBD2 for D (7 bases each). This CDR3 is 14 amino acids long. The ends were cut back, 6 bases at V and 7 bases at J, with 16 bases in the middle. Germline V gene lookup returns CDR1 MNHEY and CDR2 SMNVEV (reference sequence). The CDR3 DNA follows: TGTGCCAGCAGGGGAGGGGGCATAAGGAATGAGCAGTTCTTC. Its protein product is CASRGGGIRNEQFF.

The J gene is TRBJ1-2, the V gene TRBV5-1, with D possibly being TRBD1 (6 bases). Germline V gives CDR1 SGHRS, CDR2 YFSETQ. V was pared by 4 bases and J by 8 bases, with 21 bases between. The CDR3 spans 15 residues. This CDR3 reads CASSATTGLGHGYTF. The CDR3, as DNA: TGCGCCAGCAGCGCTACGACAGGACTAGGCCACGGCTACACCTTC.

This chain joins TRBV15 and TRBJ1-1; 10 bases match TRBD1. The CDR3 extends over 15 amino acids. The J segment lost 7 bases and the V segment lost 1 base, leaving 6 bases of the junction unmatched. Germline loops: CDR1 LNHNV, CDR2 YYDKDF (reference sequence). CDR3 in DNA: TGTGCCACCAGCAGAGCCGGGACAGGGGCCGTTGAAGCTTTCTTT. Encoded protein: CATSRAGTGAVEAFF.

This clone came up a few times. The chain uses TRBV6-5 and TRBJ1-6, with 9 nucleotides matching TRBD1. The germline gives CDR1 MNHEY, CDR2 SVGAGI. This CDR3 comprises 15 residues. J was trimmed by 5 bases and V by 2 bases; bases with no gene match: 1. CDR3 loop: CASSYGTGNNSPLHF. The CDR3 DNA is TGTGCCAGCAGTTACGGGACAGGGAATAATTCACCCCTCCACTTT.

CDR3 bases: TGTGCCAGCTCACCACGCGGACAGGGATACAGGAGCTCCTACGAGCAGTACTTC. Amino acids: CASSPRGQGYRSSYEQYF. This rearrangement joins TRBV18 to TRBJ2-7; 8 positions match TRBD1. In germline, CDR1 is KGHSH, CDR2 LQKENI. The V and J ends lost 1 base and 0 bases, in that order; junction bases with no gene match: 11. CDR3 size: 18 residues.

This chain connects TRBV14 to TRBJ2-5; 12 bases are a match to TRBD2. Germline CDR1 and CDR2: SGHDN and FVKESK. The trim removed 2 bases at V and 5 bases at J, leaving 6 bases unmatched. The CDR3 has 16 residues. The CDR3 nucleotides read TGTGCCAGCAGCCAATGGCTAGCGGGGGGGCAGGAGACCCAGTACTTC. This codes for CASSQWLAGGQETQYF.

This sequence joins TRBV6-1 and TRBJ2-7, with D maybe TRBD2 (7 bases). Between the trimmed V and J ends, which lost 11 bases and 2 bases, there was a span of 19 bases. The CDR3 contains 14 residues. Germline CDR1 MNHNS, CDR2 SASEGT. The CDR3 spells CASGGPGQAYEQYF. For the CDR3, the DNA is TGTGCCTCGGGGGGACCGGGACAAGCCTACGAGCAGTACTTC.

V usage is TRBV11-3 and J usage is TRBJ2-2, with D perhaps matching TRBD2 (6 bases). CDR1 SGHNT and CDR2 YENEEA come from the germline V gene. Trimming left V 0 bases short and J 1 base short, with 15 bases between. CDR3 length: 18 residues. The CDR3 reads CASSLDHGGSGNTGELFF. CDR3 in DNA: TGTGCCAGCAGCTTAGATCATGGGGGTAGCGGGAACACCGGGGAGCTGTTTTTT. Looking up the rest from reference TRBV11-3 and TRBJ2-2 gives the full variable domain: EAGVVQSPRYKIIEKKQPVAFWCNPISGHNTLYWYLQNLGQGPELLIRYENEEAVDDSQLPKDRFSAERLKGVDSTLKIQPAELGDSAVYLCASSLDHGGSGNTGELFFGEGSRLTVL.

The CDR3 reads CAISDVGGYNEQFF. The CDR3 region has the DNA TGTGCCATCAGTGACGTGGGAGGGTACAATGAGCAGTTCTTC. The J gene is TRBJ2-1, the V gene TRBV10-3; the match to TRBD2 covers 7 bases. The CDR3 runs 14 residues. Unmatched junction bases numbered 3, after V lost 3 bases and J lost 4 bases. Germline V lookup: CDR1 ENHRY, CDR2 SYGVKD.